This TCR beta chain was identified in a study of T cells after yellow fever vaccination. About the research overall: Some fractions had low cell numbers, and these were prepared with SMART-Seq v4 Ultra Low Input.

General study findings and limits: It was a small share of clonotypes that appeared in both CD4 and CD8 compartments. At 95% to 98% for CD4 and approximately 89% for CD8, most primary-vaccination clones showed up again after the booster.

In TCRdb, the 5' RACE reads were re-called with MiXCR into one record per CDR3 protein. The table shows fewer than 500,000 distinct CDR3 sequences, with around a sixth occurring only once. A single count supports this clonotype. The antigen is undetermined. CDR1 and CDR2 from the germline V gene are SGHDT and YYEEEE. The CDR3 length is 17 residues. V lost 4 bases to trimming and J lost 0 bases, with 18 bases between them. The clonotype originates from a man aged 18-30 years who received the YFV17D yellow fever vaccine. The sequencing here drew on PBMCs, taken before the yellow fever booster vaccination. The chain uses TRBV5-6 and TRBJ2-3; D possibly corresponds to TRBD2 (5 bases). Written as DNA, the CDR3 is TGTGCCAGCAGCCTGCGGGCCGAAGGAACTAGCACAGATACGCAGTATTTT. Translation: CASSLRAEGTSTDTQYF.